This T cell receptor beta chain was documented in a study of blood T cell repertoires in COVID-19. Across the whole study: The samples span acute and convalescent COVID-19 from the United States, Italy and Spain. Sources were T cells, B-cell-depleted T cells, or PBMCs; the material itself was cDNA or gDNA.

J was trimmed by 9 bases and V by 4 bases; bases with no gene match: 16. CDR1 and CDR2 from the germline V gene are GTSNPN and SVGIG (reference sequence). The CDR3 has 18 residues. The data were produced by immunoSEQ multiplex PCR, yet TCRdb's version contains in-frame clones alone and is incomplete. This table holds about 170,000 clones, about 80% found once. J is TRBJ1-6 and V is TRBV30, with 12 bases that match TRBD1. This clonotype originated in a man in his 60s with acute or convalescent COVID-19. The sample comprised peripheral blood. The CDR3 DNA reads as TGTGCCTGGAACCCACTTCCGGGACAGGGGGCGCGTGGTTCACCCCTCCACTTT. Its protein is CAWNPLPGQGARGSPLHF.